The 10 T cell receptor beta chains below all came from one sample that was sequenced in a study of cytotoxic CD8 clonotypes in ibrutinib-treated CLL. Profiling relied on immunoSEQ multiplex PCR, and the TCRdb table lists in-frame clones only, not all of them. The sample includes 150,000 to 200,000 clones, over 75% of them seen just once. This specimen consisted of PBMCs, obtained at disease progression, from a patient treated with ibrutinib. The receptors derive from a human donor with chronic lymphocytic leukemia.

The rearrangement joins TRBV6-5 to TRBJ1-2; D unclear. The CDR3 has 12 residues. From germline, CDR1 is MNHEY and CDR2 SVGAGI. With 4 bases removed from V and 2 bases from J, the gap between germline ends came to 5 bases. The CDR3 is CASSSRNYGYTF. DNA for the CDR3: TGTGCCAGCAGTTCCCGAAACTATGGCTACACCTTC.

The rearrangement joins TRBV9 to TRBJ2-3, with 8 nucleotides matching TRBD2. Per the germline V gene, CDR1 is SGDLS and CDR2 is YYNGEE. The CDR3 is 15 residues long. The ends lost 0 bases at V and 5 bases at J; junction bases unmatched: 5. CDR3 residues: CASSVAGTSGDTQYF. DNA of the CDR3: TGTGCCAGCAGCGTAGCTGGTACTAGCGGAGATACGCAGTATTTT. Full variable domain (missing parts from reference TRBV9 and TRBJ2-3): DSGVTQTPKHLITATGQRVTLRCSPRSGDLSVYWYQQSLDQGLQFLIQYYNGEERAKGNILERFSAQQFPDLHSELNLSSLELGDSALYFCASSVAGTSGDTQYFGPGTRLTVL.

The V call is TRBV27, the J call TRBJ2-3; D is perhaps TRBD1 or TRBD2 (5 bases each). Germline V lookup: CDR1 MNHEY, CDR2 SMNVEV (reference sequence). Trimming cost V 4 bases and J 4 bases, with 6 bases left between them. The CDR3 is 12 amino acids. As DNA, the CDR3 is TGTGCCAGCAGTTGGGGGTCAGATACGCAGTATTTT. Translating gives CASSWGSDTQYF.

The CDR3 protein is CASSIGHGYTF. As DNA, the CDR3 is TGTGCCAGTAGTATAGGGCATGGCTACACCTTC. The rearrangement links TRBV19 to TRBJ1-2; D remains ambiguous. The CDR3 runs to 11 residues. Germline CDR1 and CDR2: LNHDA and SQIVND (reference sequence). Trimming removed 1 base at V and 6 bases at J, with 3 bases between.

The chain carries TRBV9 and TRBJ1-3; TRBD1 aligns across 12 bases. J gave up 3 bases and V 6 bases, and 7 bases lay outside the gene matches. CDR1 is SGDLS and CDR2 is YYNGEE in the germline V gene. The CDR3 spans 16 residues. In DNA form, the CDR3 reads TGTGCCAGCAACACGGGGACAGGGGGCATTGGAAACACCATATATTTT. Its translation is CASNTGTGGIGNTIYF. The variable domain in full, completed from reference TRBV9 and TRBJ1-3, reads DSGVTQTPKHLITATGQRVTLRCSPRSGDLSVYWYQQSLDQGLQFLIQYYNGEERAKGNILERFSAQQFPDLHSELNLSSLELGDSALYFCASNTGTGGIGNTIYFGEGSWLTVV.

The genes are TRBV10-3 and TRBJ1-2; TRBD1 aligns across 10 bases. The V segment lost 2 bases and the J segment 7 bases; nucleotides outside the gene matches: 7. This CDR3 is 15 amino acids long. CDR1 is ENHRY and CDR2 is SYGVKD in the germline V gene. The CDR3: CAISEPGTGVSGYTF. CDR3 bases: TGTGCCATCAGTGAGCCGGGGACAGGGGTTTCTGGCTACACCTTC.

This chain joins TRBV7-8 and TRBJ1-3; unclear D gene. The CDR3 runs to 15 residues. Per the germline V gene, CDR1 is SGHVS and CDR2 is FQNEAQ. Trimming took 4 bases from V and 0 from J, leaving 10 bases between them. The CDR3 nucleotides read TGTGCCAGCAGCTCCCCTGGCGGCTCTGGAAACACCATATATTTT. It codes for CASSSPGGSGNTIYF.

The chain has TRBV7-9 and TRBJ2-3; perhaps TRBD1 as D (5 bases). V lost 3 bases to trimming and J lost 4 bases, with 14 bases between them. CDR1 is SEHNR and CDR2 is FQNEAQ in the germline V gene (reference sequence). This CDR3 comprises 15 residues. CDR3 DNA: TGTGCCAGCAGCTTCTGGGGCAGGGCTCCAGATACGCAGTATTTT. Encoded protein: CASSFWGRAPDTQYF.

V gene TRBV27 combines with J gene TRBJ1-1; D is uncertain. V shed 5 bases and J shed 2 bases, with 15 bases lying between them. The CDR3 is 15 residues long. CDR1 MNHEY and CDR2 SMNVEV come from the germline V gene (reference sequence). The CDR3 DNA reads TGTGCCAGCAGTACAGACCGGGGTCTAAACACTGAAGCTTTCTTT. Protein sequence: CASSTDRGLNTEAFF.

CDR3 in amino acids: CASSYSGRIQETQYF. CDR3 nucleotide sequence: TGTGCCAGCAGTTACTCGGGACGGATCCAAGAGACCCAGTACTTC. The gene calls are TRBV6-5 and TRBJ2-5; the D gene could be TRBD1 or TRBD2 (5 bases each). The length of the CDR3 is 15 residues. The V end lost 0 bases, the J end lost 1 base, and 9 bases lay between the germline ends. Germline CDR1 reads MNHEY; CDR2 reads SVGAGI.